This record concerns one T cell receptor (beta chain) sequence. Its antigen is not identified. This specimen comes from a study of radiation and T cells in renal cell carcinoma. Time point defined: blood 4 weeks post-SBRT, at nephrectomy. Indicated treatment: 15 Gy SBRT to primary tumor, nephrectomy 4 weeks later. Nephrectomy followed 15 Gy stereotactic body radiation by 4 weeks. The tumor was a clear cell renal cell carcinoma. Sequencing was performed with immunoSEQ multiplex PCR; in TCRdb, only in-frame clones are kept and a portion is missing. This sample has 97,000 or so clones; around 84% occur once, and the top ten carry 6% to 9%. The CDR3 has 14 residues. Germline CDR1 reads SGHNT; CDR2 reads YENEEA. V shed 1 base and J shed 0 bases, with 5 bases lying between them. Study-level results: Top tumor clonotypes rose in blood 2 weeks post-radiation, then contracted.

The chain links TRBV11-3 to TRBJ2-3; D is possibly TRBD2 (5 bases). The TCR originated in a man aged 55 to 69 with renal cell carcinoma. Sequenced here: blood, sampled from a patient whose treatment included radiotherapy and nephrectomy. DNA of the CDR3: TGTGCCAGCAGCTTAGGAGGGAGCACAGATACGCAGTATTTT. It specifies CASSLGGSTDTQYF.